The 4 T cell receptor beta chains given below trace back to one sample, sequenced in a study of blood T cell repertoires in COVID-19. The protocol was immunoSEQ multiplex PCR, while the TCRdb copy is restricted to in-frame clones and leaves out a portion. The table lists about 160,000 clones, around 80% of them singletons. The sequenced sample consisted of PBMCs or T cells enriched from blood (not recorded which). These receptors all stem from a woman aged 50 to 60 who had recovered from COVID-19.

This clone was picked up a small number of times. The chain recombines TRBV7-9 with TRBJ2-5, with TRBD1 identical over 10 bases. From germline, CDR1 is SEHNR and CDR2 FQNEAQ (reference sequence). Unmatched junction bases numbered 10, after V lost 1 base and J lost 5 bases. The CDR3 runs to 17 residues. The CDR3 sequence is CASSLGTGQGFDETQYF. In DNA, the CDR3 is TGTGCCAGCAGCTTAGGCACGGGACAGGGGTTCGACGAGACCCAGTACTTC.

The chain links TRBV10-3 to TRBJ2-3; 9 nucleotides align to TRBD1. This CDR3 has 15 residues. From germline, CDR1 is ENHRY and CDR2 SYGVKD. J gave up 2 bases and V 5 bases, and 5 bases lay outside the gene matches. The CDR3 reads CAISRTGDDTDTQYF. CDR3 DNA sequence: TGTGCCATCAGTAGGACAGGGGATGACACAGATACGCAGTATTTT.

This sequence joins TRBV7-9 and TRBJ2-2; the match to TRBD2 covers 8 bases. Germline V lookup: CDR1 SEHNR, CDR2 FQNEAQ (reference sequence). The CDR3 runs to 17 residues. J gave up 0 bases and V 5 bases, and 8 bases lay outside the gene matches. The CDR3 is CASSRVSGAPNTGELFF. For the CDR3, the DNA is TGTGCCAGCAGCCGAGTTAGCGGGGCCCCGAACACCGGGGAGCTGTTTTTT.

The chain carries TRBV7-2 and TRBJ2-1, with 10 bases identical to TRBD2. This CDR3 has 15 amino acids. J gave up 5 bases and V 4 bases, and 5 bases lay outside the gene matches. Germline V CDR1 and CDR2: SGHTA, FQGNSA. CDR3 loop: CASSSSGRSDNEQFF. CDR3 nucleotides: TGTGCCAGCAGCTCTAGCGGGAGATCTGACAATGAGCAGTTCTTC. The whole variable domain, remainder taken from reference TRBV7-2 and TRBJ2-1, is GAGVSQSPSNKVTEKGKDVELRCDPISGHTALYWYRQSLGQGLEFLIYFQGNSAPDKSGLPSDRFSAERTGGSVSTLTIQRTQQEDSAVYLCASSSSGRSDNEQFFGPGTRLTVL.